Listed here are 12 T cell receptor beta chains from one sample, sequenced in a study of T-cell memory formation after mild COVID-19. In TCRdb, the 5' RACE reads were re-called with MiXCR into one record per CDR3 protein. There are approximately 45,000 distinct CDR3 sequences in the sample; around 6.1% occur only once, and 0.65% to 0.85% lies in the top ten. Sequencing input: PBMCs or a T cell subset sorted from them (not recorded which). These receptors were collected from an adult who had mild COVID-19 (a few samples of this study predate the infection). Cell type and time point are not known.

This clonotype has ten or more counts. J is TRBJ1-5 and V is TRBV6-2 or TRBV6-3; D is unclear. This CDR3 contains 16 residues. Trimming removed 0 bases from V and 1 base from J, with 10 bases in between. Germline V lookup: CDR1 MNHEY, CDR2 SVGEGT. The CDR3 loop reads CASSYSRGRSNQPQHF. The CDR3 DNA sequence: TGTGCCAGCAGTTACTCGCGAGGCAGGAGCAATCAGCCCCAGCATTTT.

This clonotype was counted a few times. The J gene is TRBJ1-2, the V gene TRBV20-1, with D unclear. CDR1 is DFQATT, CDR2 SNEGSKA, per germline (reference sequence). The CDR3 sequence is 12 residues long. V was pared by 8 bases and J by 4 bases, with 14 bases between. CDR3 bases: TGCAGTCCCAGTAAAGAGCCCTATGGCTACACCTTC. Its protein is CSPSKEPYGYTF.

The sample holds many counts of this clonotype. V is TRBV6-5 and J is TRBJ2-2; D is unclear. Germline CDR1 and CDR2: MNHEY and SVGAGI. The CDR3 loop spans 15 amino acids. V was pared by 0 bases and J by 3 bases, with 8 bases between. The CDR3, as DNA: TGTGCCAGCAGTTACTCCCCGACTGACACCGGGGAGCTGTTTTTT. As protein: CASSYSPTDTGELFF.

The sample holds many counts of this clonotype. The genes are TRBV11-3 and TRBJ2-1, with 7 positions matching TRBD2. The CDR3 extends over 16 amino acids. CDR1 and CDR2 from the germline V gene are SGHNT and YENEEA. With 6 bases clipped from V and 7 bases from J, the junction kept 15 bases outside the gene matches. DNA of the CDR3: TGTGCCAGCAGTCCTCCCCTAGCGGCCCAGGCTAATGAGCAGTTCTTC. Its translation is CASSPPLAAQANEQFF.

This clonotype has more than one count but fewer than ten. The rearrangement joins TRBV12-3 or TRBV12-4 to TRBJ1-1; 7 bases map to TRBD1. V lost 4 bases, J lost 12 bases, and 14 bases stayed unmatched. CDR3 size: 14 residues. The CDR3 nucleotides are TGTGCCAGCAGTTGGGACAGCCCGGGGGGCAAGACTTTCTTT. This encodes CASSWDSPGGKTFF.

This clonotype appeared many times. The rearrangement uses TRBV7-2 and TRBJ2-7; TRBD1 aligns across 7 bases. Germline V gene sequence: CDR1 SGHTA, CDR2 FQGNSA. The CDR3 spans 14 residues. Unmatched junction bases numbered 7, after V lost 1 base and J lost 7 bases. The CDR3 spells CASSLVGQAFEQYF. In DNA, the CDR3 is TGTGCCAGCAGCTTAGTCGGACAGGCATTTGAGCAGTACTTC. Full variable domain (missing parts from reference TRBV7-2 and TRBJ2-7): GAGVSQSPSNKVTEKGKDVELRCDPISGHTALYWYRQSLGQGLEFLIYFQGNSAPDKSGLPSDRFSAERTGGSVSTLTIQRTQQEDSAVYLCASSLVGQAFEQYFGPGTRLTVT.

The CDR3 loop reads CASSLEFAGSEQYF. DNA of the CDR3: TGCGCCAGCAGCTTGGAGTTCGCAGGCAGCGAGCAGTACTTC. This chain links TRBV5-1 with TRBJ2-7; unclear D gene. CDR1 is SGHRS, CDR2 YFSETQ, per germline. V lost 0 bases and J lost 6, with 13 bases in between. The CDR3 runs 14 residues.

This clonotype was seen ten or more times. V and J are TRBV7-2 and TRBJ2-7, with 8 bases lining up with TRBD1. J was trimmed by 6 bases and V by 6 bases; bases with no gene match: 10. CDR3 size: 14 residues. Per germline, CDR1 SGHTA and CDR2 FQGNSA. The CDR3 loop reads CASRGGRGPGEQYF. CDR3 coding DNA: TGTGCCAGCAGGGGGGGCAGGGGGCCGGGCGAGCAGTACTTC. Complete variable domain (other parts from reference TRBV7-2 and TRBJ2-7): GAGVSQSPSNKVTEKGKDVELRCDPISGHTALYWYRQSLGQGLEFLIYFQGNSAPDKSGLPSDRFSAERTGGSVSTLTIQRTQQEDSAVYLCASRGGRGPGEQYFGPGTRLTVT.

Many counts were recorded for this clonotype. CDR3 in DNA: TGTGCCAGCAGCCAAGGGAGGGCTGGGGCCAACGTCCTGACTTTC. Its translation: CASSQGRAGANVLTF. V is TRBV3-1 and J is TRBJ2-6; a weak D match, TRBD2 (6 bases). Trimming cost V 1 base and J 2 bases, with 6 bases left between them. The CDR3 is made up of 15 amino acids. Germline CDR1 reads LGHDT; CDR2 reads YNNKEL (reference sequence).

This clonotype came up many times. The V gene is TRBV12-3 or TRBV12-4, the J gene TRBJ2-1; D may correspond to TRBD1 or TRBD2 (6 bases each). Trimming pared 4 bases from V and 1 base from J, leaving 17 bases between. The CDR3 covers 17 residues. CDR3 loop: CASSWSLATGSYNEQFF. CDR3 nucleotide sequence: TGTGCCAGCAGTTGGTCCCTAGCGACAGGTTCCTACAATGAGCAGTTCTTC.

This clonotype was seen a handful of times. The chain recombines TRBV21-1 with TRBJ2-1; the table's D call of TRBD2 was not tested on the DNA. TRBV21-1 is annotated as a pseudogene. The CDR3 covers 21 residues. The CDR3 spells CASSKLPCPRLAGFTYNEQFF. CDR3 DNA: TGTGCCAGCAGCAAACTGCCCTGTCCTCGGCTAGCGGGATTTACCTACAATGAGCAGTTCTTC.

This clonotype was seen a handful of times. The chain carries TRBV11-3 and TRBJ2-1; D is unresolved. The germline CDR1 and CDR2 sequences are SGHNT and YENEEA. The CDR3 extends over 14 amino acids. Between the trimmed V and J ends, which lost 1 base and 2 bases, there was a span of 6 bases. The CDR3 nucleotides read TGTGCCAGCAGCTTAGCCCTGGCCTACAATGAGCAGTTCTTC. As protein: CASSLALAYNEQFF.